This T cell receptor (beta chain) was sequenced during a study of neurological immune-mediated disorders. Study findings and constraints: The study found no CDR3 amino acid sequences shared by expanded clones across subjects, suggesting private repertoires in all groups. Healthy controls had more TCR clonal expansion than multiple sclerosis, which showed the least, whereas HTLV-1-associated myelopathy showed the most.

The cDNA was produced through 5'RACE with 10-nucleotide random UMIs. Every sequencing run returned over 160 million TCR-beta sequences, which were derived from 15-18 subjects. In TCRdb, the 5' RACE reads were re-called with MiXCR into one record per CDR3 protein. The top ten clones hold about 4.5% of a sample with tens of thousands of distinct CDR3 sequences, more than 6.5% of them seen once. Concerning this clonotype: Its target is unknown. At one boundary the junction diverges from the germline segment, which might be a read error.

Germline CDR1 is WSHSY and CDR2 is SAAADI. CDR3 length: 13 residues. The sample taken for sequencing was PBMCs. The sequence derives from a woman aged 40 to 50 in good health. This rearrangement joins TRBV10-2 to TRBJ2-4; D may be TRBD2 (6 bases). This chain's CDR3 is CTSSEQGGNIQYF. The CDR3 DNA sequence: TGCACCAGCAGTGAGCAGGGAGGAAACATTCAGTACTTT.